The entry below describes one TCR beta chain. It lacks a known antigen. Nothing much larger sits one base from this clone, and base qualities are not available. The TCR beta CDR3 regions were amplified from the RNA transcripts. The first round of RT-PCR for the TCR CDR3 was performed with the HTBI primer set and the Qiagen OneStep RT-PCR kit. A second multiplex PCR round built the libraries, followed by size selection and purification. Paired-end sequencing of the libraries was performed with 100 bp reads on an Illumina HiSeq2000. The study's processing was this. SOAPnuke was used to process the raw data, with reads discarded if the reads contained adapters or uncalled bases, had a mean Phred below 15, or lacked an exact constant-primer or identifier match. High-quality paired reads were merged with COPE v1.2.5, and unique nucleotide sequences were defined as clonotypes. MiTCR v1.1 was used to align the clonotypes against IMGT TRBV, TRBD and TRBJ reference segments. Only V-J combinations with frequency above 0.0001, covering 99.2% of repertoires, were analysed. The TCS score was defined as the ratio of F50 (clonal expansion) to E x V (chaos), calculated using BLOSUM62-based TCRdist between CDR3 peptides within each V-J. Welch's t-statistics and random forest reduced just over 500 V-J features to about 13, which were used in a naive Bayes classifier (R e1071). In-frame beta chains were kept once TCRdb had trimmed the public reads at Q25 with fastp and called clones with MiXCR. CDR3 protein sequences are deduplicated, and each keeps its most common genes and DNA. Clone size and V and J calls follow TCRdb, not the original study. The sample table shows approximately 400,000 distinct CDR3 sequences, and roughly 12% are seen once. Of the sample, less than 25% falls within the top ten clones.

This entry belongs to a study of T cells in Graves' hyperthyroidism and ophthalmopathy (dated by TCRdb to about 2019). Regarding the study in general: Peripheral blood was sampled at the time of initial diagnosis, prior to any treatment. To identify TCR V-J signatures that set the groups apart, the researchers used a discovery cohort of 95 to 100 patients, made up of under 50 with Graves' ophthalmopathy and some 56 with stable Graves' hyperthyroidism. Prospective prediction of ophthalmopathy was tested in an independent validation cohort consisting of 18 to 20 hyperthyroidism patients and some 16 patients who later progressed to ophthalmopathy. For training and testing, the 100 or so patients in the discovery cohort were randomly divided in a 7:3 ratio. Thyroid tissue and blood T-cell repertoires from about six Graves' hyperthyroidism patients were also compared in the study. After sampling, hyperthyroidism patients received methimazole starting at 30 mg daily, and ophthalmopathy patients received high-dose intravenous methylprednisolone. The paper describes TCR Vbeta CDR3 sequencing of 130 to 150 peripheral blood samples, made up of some 40 ophthalmopathy patients, some 80 hyperthyroidism patients and around 17 progressor patients. What the research found in general, with its limitations: Most expanded thyroid clonotypes (frequency above 0.001) were also detected in blood, a finding suggesting that blood repertoires may reflect thyroid immune responses. A 13 V-J signature model separated ophthalmopathy from stable hyperthyroidism, with about 90% sensitivity and roughly 81% specificity in cross-validation and 80%/75% in testing. In validation, progression to ophthalmopathy was predicted by the model with roughly 71% sensitivity and 72% to 80% specificity, a median of about 6.4 months before onset. No statistical method was used to fix the sample size in advance, and group allocation was not hidden from the investigators.

The CDR3 starts with the cysteine, ends with the phenylalanine, and has 12 residues. Left in the record is the CDR3 DNA by itself, 36 bases read in frame from the first base. The germline ends are 9 bases apart after V is trimmed by 8 bases and J by 2 bases. The CDR1 and CDR2 encoded by the germline V gene (reference sequence) are WNHNN and SYGVQD. The hyperthyroidism patients were between 18 and 65 years old and newly diagnosed, with a disease duration of less than 2 months. Any patient with an uncontrolled infection, another autoimmune disease, pregnancy or lactation was excluded. Diagnoses relied on clinical symptoms, serum thyroxine and TRAb, thyroid ultrasound and orbital computed tomography. Blood from progressor patients was drawn when they were first diagnosed with hyperthyroidism, before any ophthalmopathy symptoms appeared. Ficoll-Paque density gradient centrifugation was used to isolate PBMCs from under 11 ml of fresh peripheral blood. Progressor patients were first diagnosed with Graves' hyperthyroidism and then developed ophthalmopathy during follow-up. Total RNA was extracted with Trizol reagent, and quality was checked on an Agilent 2100 Bioanalyzer.

The chain is encoded by TRBV10-1 joined to TRBJ1-1; TRBD1 is perhaps the D gene, given 6 matching bases. Sequencing used blood. The sequence was collected from a man aged 25-45 years with Graves' hyperthyroidism that later progressed to Graves' ophthalmopathy. CDR3 sequence: CASRGQNTEAFF. The nucleotides are TGCGCCAGCCGGGGACAAAACACTGAAGCTTTCTTT.